This record covers a single TCR beta chain. The data stem from a study of control samples from healthy donors and cancer patients. The assay was immunoSEQ multiplex PCR, and TCRdb's table has in-frame clones only and misses some. The table shows around 150,000 clones, with 70% to 90% occurring only once. The CDR3 has 15 residues. Germline V gene data show CDR1 as SGHDT and CDR2 as YYEEEE. Trimming removed 1 base from V and 1 base from J, with 11 bases in between. The sequence was collected from a man aged 30 to 45 in good health. The sequenced sample was blood. This chain uses TRBV5-6 with TRBJ1-1, with D unresolved. CDR3 residues: CASSLIGRSNTEAFF. The CDR3 DNA is TGTGCCAGCAGCTTGATCGGCAGATCGAACACTGAAGCTTTCTTT.